This T cell receptor beta chain was recovered during a study of memory CD4+ T cells and cytomegalovirus serostatus. The protocol was immunoSEQ multiplex PCR, while the TCRdb copy is restricted to in-frame clones and leaves out a portion. The repertoire holds about 47,000 clones, roughly four fifths seen once, with roughly 1.2% in the top ten. Germline V gene sequence: CDR1 MNHNS, CDR2 SASEGT. The CDR3 contains 16 residues. V gave up 1 base and J gave up 8 bases; unmatched junction bases: 12. The sort gate was single viable CD3+CD4+CD8-CD45RO+ cells for memory CD4+ T cells. This chain uses TRBV6-1 with TRBJ1-2, with 8 bases fitting TRBD1. This receptor was identified in an adult in good health and CMV-seropositive. The sequenced material came from memory CD4+ T cells from blood. As DNA, the CDR3 is TGTGCCAGCAGTGAAGAGGGGGACAGGTCGACGCGCGGCTACACCTTC. Amino acids: CASSEEGDRSTRGYTF.